This TCR beta chain is from a study of T cells in Graves' hyperthyroidism and ophthalmopathy. RNA transcripts provided the source from which TCR beta CDR3 regions were amplified. The TCR CDR3 first-round RT-PCR relied on the HTBI primer set. TCRdb independently ran MiXCR on the multiplex PCR reads; one entry per CDR3 protein. The sample lists about 610,000 distinct CDR3 sequences, more than 15% occurring once. This clonotype was seen at least ten times. After removal of 3 bases from V and 6 bases from J, the junction contained 15 bases not matched to a gene. Germline-derived CDR1 and CDR2 are MDHEN and SYDVKM. The CDR3 is made up of 18 amino acids.

The material sequenced was blood. V is TRBV28 and J is TRBJ2-1; 9 bases fit TRBD2. The receptor was isolated from a middle-aged woman with Graves' ophthalmopathy. This CDR3 reads CASSFISPRGGAINEQFF. CDR3 nucleotides: TGTGCCAGCAGTTTTATATCCCCCCGCGGGGGGGCCATCAATGAGCAGTTCTTC.